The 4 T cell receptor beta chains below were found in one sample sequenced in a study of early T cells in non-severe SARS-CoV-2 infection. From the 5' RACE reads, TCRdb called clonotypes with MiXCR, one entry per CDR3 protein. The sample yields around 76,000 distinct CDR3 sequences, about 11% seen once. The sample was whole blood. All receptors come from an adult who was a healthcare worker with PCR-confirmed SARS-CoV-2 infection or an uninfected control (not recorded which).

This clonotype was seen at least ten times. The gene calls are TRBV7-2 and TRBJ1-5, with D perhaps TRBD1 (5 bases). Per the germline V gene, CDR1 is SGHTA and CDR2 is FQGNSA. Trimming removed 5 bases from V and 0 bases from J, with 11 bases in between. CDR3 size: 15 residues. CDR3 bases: TGTGCCAGCAGCCAGACGGGGCTTAGCAATCAGCCCCAGCATTTT. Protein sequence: CASSQTGLSNQPQHF.

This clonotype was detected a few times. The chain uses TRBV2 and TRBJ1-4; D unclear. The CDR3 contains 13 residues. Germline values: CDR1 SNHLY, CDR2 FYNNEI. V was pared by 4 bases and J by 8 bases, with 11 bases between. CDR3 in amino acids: CASSVVRSEKLFF. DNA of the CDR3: TGTGCCAGCAGTGTTGTCAGATCCGAAAAACTGTTTTTT.

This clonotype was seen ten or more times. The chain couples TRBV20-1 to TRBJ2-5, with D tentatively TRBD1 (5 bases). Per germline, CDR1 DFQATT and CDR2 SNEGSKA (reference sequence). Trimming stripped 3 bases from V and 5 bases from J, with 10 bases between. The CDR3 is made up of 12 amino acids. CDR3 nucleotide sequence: TGCAGTGCTAGGCCAGGGTTGGAGACCCAGTACTTC. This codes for CSARPGLETQYF.

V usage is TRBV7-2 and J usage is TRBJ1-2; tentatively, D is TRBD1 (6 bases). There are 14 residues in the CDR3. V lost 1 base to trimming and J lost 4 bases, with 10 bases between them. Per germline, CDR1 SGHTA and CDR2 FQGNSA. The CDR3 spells CASSLDGRGYGYTF. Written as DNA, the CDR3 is TGTGCCAGCAGCTTAGATGGCAGGGGCTATGGCTACACCTTC.